This is a list of T cell receptor beta chains from one sample in a study of radiotherapy plus CTLA-4 blockade in lung cancer. Sequencing used immunoSEQ multiplex PCR; TCRdb keeps in-frame clones, though not all of them. Of tens of thousands of clones listed, 70% to 90% are singletons. The input for sequencing was peripheral blood, taken from a patient treated with radiotherapy plus ipilimumab. These receptors were obtained from a human donor with non-small cell lung cancer that progressed on radiotherapy plus ipilimumab. Each CDR3 is given with its conserved first and last residue. D genes are given only for firm matches. Clone sizes are given selectively: once, few, many, or a class where the clone is expanded.

j_call: TRBJ2-7; clone_size: once; d_call: TRBD2; v_call: TRBV6-5; cdr3_nt: TGTGCCAGCAGCACCGGGACTAGCGTGACCTACGAGCAGTACTTC; cdr3_aa: CASSTGTSVTYEQYF
j_call: TRBJ2-5; clone_size: NA; d_call: TRBD2; v_call: TRBV30; cdr3_nt: TGTGCCTGGAGTCCTCCCGGACTAGCGGGGATTTTAGAGACCCAGTACTTC; cdr3_aa: CAWSPPGLAGILETQYF
j_call: TRBJ1-2; clone_size: NA; d_call: NA; v_call: TRBV5-6; cdr3_nt: TGTGCCAGCAGCTTGTGGGGGGCCTCTGGCTACACCTTC; cdr3_aa: CASSLWGASGYTF
j_call: TRBJ1-6; clone_size: few; d_call: TRBD1; v_call: TRBV19; cdr3_nt: TGTGCCAGTAGTCCTACAGGGGCCTATAATTCACCCCTCCACTTT; cdr3_aa: CASSPTGAYNSPLHF
j_call: TRBJ2-7; clone_size: NA; d_call: NA; v_call: TRBV29-1; cdr3_nt: TGCAGCGTTAATTCGGCAGGGGCCTACGAGCAGTACTTC; cdr3_aa: CSVNSAGAYEQYF
j_call: TRBJ1-5; clone_size: NA; d_call: NA; v_call: TRBV9; cdr3_nt: TGTGCCAGCAGCGCCTGGGACAATCAGCCCCAGCATTTT; cdr3_aa: CASSAWDNQPQHF
j_call: TRBJ1-4; clone_size: NA; d_call: NA; v_call: TRBV30; cdr3_nt: TGTGCCTGGAGCCGGACAGCCGCAACTAATGAAAAACTGTTTTTT; cdr3_aa: CAWSRTAATNEKLFF
j_call: TRBJ1-2; clone_size: NA; d_call: TRBD1; v_call: TRBV13; cdr3_nt: TGTGCCAGCAGCTTTCTCACAGGGACAGCCAACTATGGCTACACCTTC; cdr3_aa: CASSFLTGTANYGYTF
j_call: TRBJ2-5; clone_size: once; d_call: TRBD1; v_call: TRBV5-1; cdr3_nt: TGCGCCAGCAGCTTGTCGGAGACAGGGGGCTTGGAGACCCAGTACTTC; cdr3_aa: CASSLSETGGLETQYF
j_call: TRBJ1-5; clone_size: NA; d_call: NA; v_call: TRBV6-5; cdr3_nt: TGTGCCAGCAGTCCCGGGGAGGGGTTTCAGCCCCAGCATTTT; cdr3_aa: CASSPGEGFQPQHF
j_call: TRBJ1-2; clone_size: NA; d_call: NA; v_call: TRBV14; cdr3_nt: TGTGCCAGCAGCCAGAACTATGGCTACACCTTC; cdr3_aa: CASSQNYGYTF
j_call: TRBJ2-1; clone_size: NA; d_call: NA; v_call: TRBV28; cdr3_nt: TGTGCCAGCAGTTCCGCCGGGGGGCGGGGACTCTCCTACAATGAGCAGTTCTTC; cdr3_aa: CASSSAGGRGLSYNEQFF
j_call: TRBJ2-1; clone_size: NA; d_call: TRBD2; v_call: TRBV30; cdr3_nt: TGTGCCTGGAGTGTAATAGCGGGGGTCAATGAGCAGTTCTTC; cdr3_aa: CAWSVIAGVNEQFF
j_call: TRBJ1-2; clone_size: NA; d_call: NA; v_call: TRBV30; cdr3_nt: TGTGCCTGGCAGTCCCAGTCTGGCTACACCTTC; cdr3_aa: CAWQSQSGYTF
j_call: TRBJ2-5; clone_size: NA; d_call: TRBD2; v_call: TRBV9; cdr3_nt: TGTGCCAGCAGCTTCCGGACTAGCGACGTAGAGACCCAGTACTTC; cdr3_aa: CASSFRTSDVETQYF
j_call: TRBJ2-3; clone_size: NA; d_call: TRBD2; v_call: TRBV7-2; cdr3_nt: TGTGCCAGCAGCCCGAGCGGGATGACAGATACGCAGTATTTT; cdr3_aa: CASSPSGMTDTQYF
j_call: TRBJ1-6; clone_size: NA; d_call: NA; v_call: TRBV5-1; cdr3_nt: TGCGCCAGCAGCTTGGGGCTGGGAAGGACAGACGAATCACCCCTCCACTTT; cdr3_aa: CASSLGLGRTDESPLHF
j_call: TRBJ1-1; clone_size: NA; d_call: NA; v_call: TRBV4-2; cdr3_nt: TGTGCCAGCAGCCAAGATGGGGGGGCAGCTTTCTTT; cdr3_aa: CASSQDGGAAFF
j_call: TRBJ1-5; clone_size: NA; d_call: NA; v_call: TRBV6-5; cdr3_nt: TGTGCCAGCAGGGGGACCGGGTACGGCAATCAGCCCCAGCATTTT; cdr3_aa: CASRGTGYGNQPQHF
j_call: TRBJ1-5; clone_size: NA; d_call: TRBD1; v_call: TRBV7-8; cdr3_nt: TGTGCCAGCAGCTTAGCGAGGCAGGGGGGACAGCCCCAGCATTTT; cdr3_aa: CASSLARQGGQPQHF
j_call: TRBJ2-1; clone_size: NA; d_call: NA; v_call: TRBV30; cdr3_nt: TGTGCCTGGAGTGTCGGCATATCTGGTCGCAATGAGCAGTTCTTC; cdr3_aa: CAWSVGISGRNEQFF
j_call: TRBJ2-1; clone_size: NA; d_call: TRBD1; v_call: TRBV18; cdr3_nt: TGTGCCAGCTCACCACCGATCGGGACAGGGGGCTACAATGAGCAGTTCTTC; cdr3_aa: CASSPPIGTGGYNEQFF
j_call: TRBJ1-2; clone_size: NA; d_call: TRBD1; v_call: TRBV11-2; cdr3_nt: TGTGCCAGCAGTTCCGGACAGGCCTATGGCTACACCTTC; cdr3_aa: CASSSGQAYGYTF
j_call: TRBJ2-2; clone_size: NA; d_call: NA; v_call: TRBV11-3; cdr3_nt: TGTGCCAGCAGCTTAGGGCAGGTGAACACCGGGGAGCTGTTTTTT; cdr3_aa: CASSLGQVNTGELFF
j_call: TRBJ1-2; clone_size: NA; d_call: NA; v_call: TRBV7-9; cdr3_nt: TGTGCCAGCAGCTTAGAAGGGGGGAGCTACACCTTC; cdr3_aa: CASSLEGGSYTF
j_call: TRBJ1-1; clone_size: NA; d_call: NA; v_call: TRBV5-1; cdr3_nt: TGCGCCAGCAGGTACGAATTAAACACTGAAGCTTTCTTT; cdr3_aa: CASRYELNTEAFF
j_call: TRBJ2-4; clone_size: NA; d_call: TRBD2; v_call: TRBV18; cdr3_nt: TGTGCCAGCTCACCAAAGGGGCGGGAGAACATTCAGTACTTC; cdr3_aa: CASSPKGRENIQYF
j_call: TRBJ2-1; clone_size: NA; d_call: TRBD1; v_call: TRBV2; cdr3_nt: TGTGCCAGCAGGCCTCGGACAGGGGCACCTGAGCAGTTCTTC; cdr3_aa: CASRPRTGAPEQFF
j_call: TRBJ2-7; clone_size: NA; d_call: NA; v_call: TRBV27; cdr3_nt: TGTGCCAGCAGTTTGGGACCTACCTTCGAGCAGTACTTC; cdr3_aa: CASSLGPTFEQYF
j_call: TRBJ2-3; clone_size: NA; d_call: NA; v_call: TRBV6-6; cdr3_nt: TGTGCCAGCAGCCCAACAGGGAACACAGATACGCAGTATTTT; cdr3_aa: CASSPTGNTDTQYF
j_call: TRBJ1-2; clone_size: NA; d_call: NA; v_call: TRBV6-1; cdr3_nt: TGTGCCAGCAGTGAAACGGATGGTTTAGGCTACACCTTC; cdr3_aa: CASSETDGLGYTF
j_call: TRBJ1-2; clone_size: NA; d_call: NA; v_call: TRBV10-3; cdr3_nt: TGTGCCATCAGCCTAACACAGGTAGCCTATGGCTACACCTTC; cdr3_aa: CAISLTQVAYGYTF
j_call: TRBJ1-1; clone_size: NA; d_call: TRBD1; v_call: TRBV6-1; cdr3_nt: TGTGCCAGCAGTGAAAGATGGACAGGGTGGGACACTGAAGCTTTCTTT; cdr3_aa: CASSERWTGWDTEAFF
j_call: TRBJ2-1; clone_size: NA; d_call: TRBD2; v_call: TRBV7-3; cdr3_nt: TGTGCCAGCAGCCTAAGCGGCGGGAGTCGCAATGAGCAGTTCTTC; cdr3_aa: CASSLSGGSRNEQFF
j_call: TRBJ2-7; clone_size: NA; d_call: NA; v_call: TRBV7-6; cdr3_nt: TGTGCCAGCAGCTTTGCGGGGCACGGTTCCGAGCAGTACTTC; cdr3_aa: CASSFAGHGSEQYF
j_call: TRBJ2-6; clone_size: NA; d_call: NA; v_call: TRBV27; cdr3_nt: TGTGCCAGCAGTCCCGGGACCCGCTCTGGGGCCAACGTCCTGACTTTC; cdr3_aa: CASSPGTRSGANVLTF
j_call: TRBJ1-1; clone_size: NA; d_call: NA; v_call: TRBV7-2; cdr3_nt: TGTGCCAGCAGCTCTTGGACGGACGAAGCTTTCTTT; cdr3_aa: CASSSWTDEAFF
j_call: TRBJ1-3; clone_size: few; d_call: TRBD1; v_call: TRBV6-6; cdr3_nt: TGTGCCAGCAGAAAGGACAGGGCTGAAGACACCATATATTTT; cdr3_aa: CASRKDRAEDTIYF
j_call: TRBJ1-5; clone_size: NA; d_call: NA; v_call: TRBV7-9; cdr3_nt: TGTGCCAGCAGCTTAGGAGGACAGATCAATCAGCCCCAGCATTTT; cdr3_aa: CASSLGGQINQPQHF
j_call: TRBJ1-1; clone_size: NA; d_call: NA; v_call: TRBV30; cdr3_nt: TGTGCCTGGATCCTAGGGGGGAACACTGAAGCTTTCTTT; cdr3_aa: CAWILGGNTEAFF
j_call: TRBJ2-2; clone_size: NA; d_call: NA; v_call: TRBV9; cdr3_nt: TGTGCCAGCAGCGTGCAAGGGTACACCGGGGAGCTGTTTTTT; cdr3_aa: CASSVQGYTGELFF
j_call: TRBJ2-7; clone_size: NA; d_call: NA; v_call: TRBV19; cdr3_nt: TGTGCCAGTAGTATAGATCATCAGGGTCCCTACGAGCAGTACTTC; cdr3_aa: CASSIDHQGPYEQYF
j_call: TRBJ2-3; clone_size: few; d_call: NA; v_call: TRBV18; cdr3_nt: TGTGCCAGCTCACCACAGGGGTGGACGCAGTATTTT; cdr3_aa: CASSPQGWTQYF
j_call: TRBJ2-3; clone_size: NA; d_call: TRBD2; v_call: TRBV5-6; cdr3_nt: TGTGCCAGCGCTAGCGGATATTGGGGAGATACGCAGTATTTT; cdr3_aa: CASASGYWGDTQYF
j_call: TRBJ2-2; clone_size: NA; d_call: NA; v_call: TRBV29-1; cdr3_nt: TGCAGCGTTGAGGGTTTAGGCGGCACCGGGGAGCTGTTTTTT; cdr3_aa: CSVEGLGGTGELFF
j_call: TRBJ2-5; clone_size: NA; d_call: NA; v_call: TRBV4-1; cdr3_nt: TGCGCCAGCAGCCAATCGGGGCGCGAGACCCAGTACTTC; cdr3_aa: CASSQSGRETQYF
j_call: TRBJ2-2; clone_size: NA; d_call: TRBD2; v_call: TRBV10-3; cdr3_nt: TGTGCCACCGGGGCGCGGGGGGGAACCGGGGAGCTGTTTTTT; cdr3_aa: CATGARGGTGELFF